This entry concerns a single T cell receptor beta chain. These data belong to a study of blood T cell repertoires in COVID-19. As for the study in general: COVID-19 samples from acute and convalescent phases originated in the United States, Italy and Spain. PBMCs, B-cell-depleted T cells, or T cells provided the cDNA or gDNA that made up the material.

The V segment lost 4 bases and the J segment 6 bases; nucleotides outside the gene matches: 2. Germline V lookup: CDR1 SGHTA, CDR2 FQGTGA. The CDR3 spans 16 residues. Per the original methods: Using reference gene primer amplification, nucleated cell counts were estimated. TCRdb's copy holds only in-frame clones and misses some; the assay was immunoSEQ multiplex PCR. V and J calls and clone size are as listed in that table; D and trimming were resolved from the DNA. The profile shows about 100,000 clones, approximately 86% of them singletons. The chain recombines TRBV7-3 with TRBJ2-2, with 16 bases that match TRBD2. This receptor was taken from a middle-aged man with active or convalescent COVID-19. The sequenced sample consisted of peripheral blood. CDR3 region: CASSSGTSGRAGELFF. The CDR3 bases are TGTGCCAGCAGCTCCGGGACTAGCGGGAGGGCCGGGGAGCTGTTTTTT.